The rows below give T cell receptor beta chains drawn from one sample of a study of control samples from healthy donors and cancer patients. Only in-frame clones appear in the TCRdb table, and some are missing; sequencing was by immunoSEQ multiplex PCR. The sample includes around 100,000 clones, approximately 92% of them seen just once. Sample: blood. These receptors originate from a human donor in good health. The donor label of this sample is uncertain. The CDR3 runs from the conserved cysteine through the conserved F or W. Each record gives: clone size, D gene, J gene, V gene, CDR3 length, CDR3 DNA, CDR3 protein. A D gene is named only where the DNA matches it firmly. Clone size, where shown, is once, few, many, or a class for clones that have expanded.

-,TRBD1,TRBJ1-5,TRBV10-3,16,TGTGCCATCAGTGAGTCCGACAGGGTAAGCAATCAGCCCCAGCATTTT,CAISESDRVSNQPQHF
-,TRBD2,TRBJ2-4,TRBV30,15,TGTGCCTGGAGTCTCTCACTAGCGACACAAAACATTCAGTACTTC,CAWSLSLATQNIQYF
-,-,TRBJ1-5,TRBV28,14,TGTGCCAGCAGCTTGGGACAACTCAATCAGCCCCAGCATTTT,CASSLGQLNQPQHF
-,-,TRBJ1-2,TRBV19,12,TGTTTCCCAATCCAGGGCCACTATGGCTACACCTTC,CFPIQGHYGYTF
-,-,TRBJ2-5,TRBV9,15,TGTGCCAGCAGCGCTCAGGGTCGAGGACAAGAGACCCAGTACTTC,CASSAQGRGQETQYF
-,TRBD2,TRBJ2-2,TRBV7-7,17,TGTGCTAGCAGCTTAGGCGCTAGCGGGGGGATCACCGGGGAGCTGTTTTTT,CASSLGASGGITGELFF
-,TRBD1,TRBJ1-4,TRBV18,15,TGTGCCAGCTCACCTTTAGGGACAGGGAATGAAAAACTGTTTTTT,CASSPLGTGNEKLFF
-,TRBD1,TRBJ2-7,TRBV3-1/TRBV3-2,15,TGTGCCAGCAGCCAAGATCCGGGACAGGGGCGCGAGCAGTACTTC,CASSQDPGQGREQYF
-,-,TRBJ2-1,TRBV9,15,TGTGCCAGCAGCGTAGCGGCAGAGCCTCCAAATGAGCAGTTCTTC,CASSVAAEPPNEQFF
-,-,TRBJ2-7,TRBV25-1,11,TGTGCCAGCAGGAGGGAGTACGAGCAGTACTTC,CASRREYEQYF
-,-,TRBJ2-3,TRBV19,18,TGTGCCAGTAGTAGACCCCCTGTGGGGACGACTAGCACAGATACGCAGTATTTT,CASSRPPVGTTSTDTQYF
-,-,TRBJ2-2,TRBV19,15,TGTGCCAGTAGTTACCACCGCAGGGGAACCGGGGAGCTGTTTTTT,CASSYHRRGTGELFF
-,-,TRBJ1-3,TRBV25-1,14,TGTGCCAGCAGTGAATGGGGGCGGGGAAACACCATATATTTT,CASSEWGRGNTIYF
-,-,TRBJ2-3,TRBV6-5,14,TGTGCCAGCACCCGGACGGCTAGCACAGATACGCAGTATTTT,CASTRTASTDTQYF
-,TRBD2,TRBJ2-5,TRBV7-6,14,TGTGCCAGCAGCTTAGAGGTGGGAGGGGAGACCCAGTACTTC,CASSLEVGGETQYF
-,TRBD1,TRBJ1-1,TRBV2,13,TGTGCCACCGGACAGGGAGGTAACACTGAAGCTTTCTTT,CATGQGGNTEAFF
few,TRBD1,TRBJ1-5,TRBV9,14,TGTGCCAGCAGCCCGACAGGGCGCAATCAGCCCCAGCATTTT,CASSPTGRNQPQHF
once,-,TRBJ1-1,TRBV4-2,15,TGTGCCAGCAGCCAAGATCCTGGCCCGAACACTGAAGCTTTCTTT,CASSQDPGPNTEAFF
-,-,TRBJ1-2,TRBV30,12,TGTGCCTGGGTCGGTGGCGGGTCCGGCTACACCTTC,CAWVGGGSGYTF
-,TRBD1,TRBJ1-4,TRBV11-2,16,TGTGCCAGCAGCTCAAACAGGGGCCGCGGGGCTGAAAAACTGTTTTTT,CASSSNRGRGAEKLFF
-,-,TRBJ1-2,TRBV5-6,12,TGTGCCAGCAGCTTGGTCGGCAATGGCTACACCTTC,CASSLVGNGYTF
-,TRBD1,TRBJ1-1,TRBV6-4,14,TGTGCCAGCAGTGCACAATCAGGGGGCACTGAAGCTTTCTTT,CASSAQSGGTEAFF
-,-,TRBJ1-4,TRBV3-1/TRBV3-2,15,TGTGCCAGCAGCCAAGAAGGACCAACTAATGAAAAACTGTTTTTT,CASSQEGPTNEKLFF
once,TRBD1,TRBJ2-7,TRBV14,14,TGTGCCAGCAGCCCACGACAGGGGGCGAACGAGCAGTACTTC,CASSPRQGANEQYF
-,-,TRBJ2-7,TRBV6-2/TRBV6-3,16,TGTGCCAGCAGTTACTCAGCCCAGCGGTTGTCCTACGAGCAGTACTTC,CASSYSAQRLSYEQYF
-,TRBD1,TRBJ1-5,TRBV19,15,TGTGCCAGTAGTCCCCGGGACAGGGCTAATCAGCCCCAGCATTTT,CASSPRDRANQPQHF
-,-,TRBJ1-1,TRBV7-8,14,TGTGCCAGCAGCTTACGGCCAGCGAACACTGAAGCTTTCTTT,CASSLRPANTEAFF
few,-,TRBJ2-5,TRBV27,15,TGTGCCAGCAGGCCGCCAACAGGGTTGCAAGAGACCCAGTACTTC,CASRPPTGLQETQYF
-,-,TRBJ1-1,TRBV3-1/TRBV3-2,14,TGTGCCAGCAGCCAAGGGGCAGGGAACACTGAAGCTTTCTTT,CASSQGAGNTEAFF
-,TRBD1,TRBJ2-7,TRBV19,14,TGTGCCAGTAGTTATACCGGGACAGCCTACGAGCAGTACTTC,CASSYTGTAYEQYF
once,TRBD1,TRBJ1-5,TRBV6-2/TRBV6-3,18,TGTGCCAGCAGTCGCCCCGGACAGGGGGTGGTTATTGACGGGCCCCAGCATTTT,CASSRPGQGVVIDGPQHF
-,TRBD1,TRBJ2-3,TRBV2,16,TGTGCCAGCAGTGGGGACAGGGATGAAGGCACAGATACGCAGTATTTT,CASSGDRDEGTDTQYF
-,TRBD1,TRBJ1-4,TRBV4-2,16,TGTGCCAGCAGCCAGGCCGGGGACAGGGGAGGGGAAAAACTGTTTTTT,CASSQAGDRGGEKLFF
-,-,TRBJ1-1,TRBV27,12,TGTGCCAGCAGAAGGGAGGCGACTGAAGCTTTCTTT,CASRREATEAFF
-,-,TRBJ2-7,TRBV19,13,TGTGCCAGTAGTATCGACAGAGACTACGAGCAGTACTTC,CASSIDRDYEQYF
-,-,TRBJ1-3,TRBV7-2,15,TGTGCCAGCAGCTTAACACAGGGATCTGGAAACACCATATATTTT,CASSLTQGSGNTIYF